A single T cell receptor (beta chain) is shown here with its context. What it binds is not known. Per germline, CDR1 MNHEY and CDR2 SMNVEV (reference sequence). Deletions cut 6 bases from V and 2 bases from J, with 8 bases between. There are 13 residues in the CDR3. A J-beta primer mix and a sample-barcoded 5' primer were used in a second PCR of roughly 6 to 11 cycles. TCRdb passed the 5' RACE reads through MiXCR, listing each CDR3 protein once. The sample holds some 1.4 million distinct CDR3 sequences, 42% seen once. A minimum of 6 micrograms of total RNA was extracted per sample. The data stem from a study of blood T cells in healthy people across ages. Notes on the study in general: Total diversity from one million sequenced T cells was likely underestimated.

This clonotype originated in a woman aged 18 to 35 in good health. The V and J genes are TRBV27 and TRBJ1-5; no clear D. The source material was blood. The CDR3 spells CASRTAGNQPQHF. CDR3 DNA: TGTGCCAGCAGAACAGCAGGCAATCAGCCCCAGCATTTT.